One and the same sample provided the 29 T cell receptor beta chains below, sequenced in a study of cytomegalovirus exposure and HLA in healthy donors. A multiplex PCR was run with 60 Vbeta primers and 13 Jbeta primers. Clones were read by immunoSEQ multiplex PCR, and TCRdb kept only the in-frame ones, dropping some. The sample holds about 120,000 clones; 60% to 85% are singletons and the top ten take roughly 3.1%. The sequencing sample was made of PBMCs. These receptors all come from a young man in good health and CMV-seronegative.

The rearrangement joins TRBV7-2 to TRBJ2-3; D not certain. V lost 4 bases and J 2 bases, leaving 7 bases between the germline ends. The CDR3 consists of 13 residues. Germline lookup yields CDR1 SGHTA and CDR2 FQGNSA. CDR3 bases: TGTGCCAGCAGCTCGAGGCACACAGATACGCAGTATTTT. Its translation is CASSSRHTDTQYF.

The chain couples TRBV19 to TRBJ1-2, with 8 bases fitting TRBD1. Trimming took 10 bases from V and 5 from J; bases not matched to a gene: 6. The CDR3 extends over 12 amino acids. Germline V lookup: CDR1 LNHDA, CDR2 SQIVND (reference sequence). The CDR3 region has the DNA TGTGCCACCACGGACAGGGAATATGGCTACACCTTC. This codes for CATTDREYGYTF.

This clone was detected a few times. V gene TRBV19 combines with J gene TRBJ1-1; tentative D call: TRBD1 (5 bases). Germline loops: CDR1 LNHDA, CDR2 SQIVND (reference sequence). Trimming cost V 7 bases and J 7 bases, with 19 bases left between them. There are 14 residues in the CDR3. The CDR3 is CASKPPRATSEAFF. CDR3 coding DNA: TGTGCCAGTAAACCCCCCAGGGCGACAAGTGAAGCTTTCTTT.

The V gene is TRBV9, the J gene TRBJ1-2; no clear D. Trimming left V 1 base short and J 4 bases short, with 5 bases between. The CDR3 sequence is 12 residues long. Per the germline V gene, CDR1 is SGDLS and CDR2 is YYNGEE. The CDR3 sequence is CASSVQFYGYTF. CDR3 DNA sequence: TGTGCCAGCAGCGTACAGTTCTATGGCTACACCTTC. Filled out from reference TRBV9 and TRBJ1-2, the complete variable domain reads DSGVTQTPKHLITATGQRVTLRCSPRSGDLSVYWYQQSLDQGLQFLIQYYNGEERAKGNILERFSAQQFPDLHSELNLSSLELGDSALYFCASSVQFYGYTFGSGTRLTVV.

This chain uses TRBV5-6 with TRBJ1-2; 7 bases are a match to TRBD1. This CDR3 region has 14 residues. The J segment lost 2 bases and the V segment lost 4 bases, leaving 5 bases of the junction unmatched. Per the germline V gene, CDR1 is SGHDT and CDR2 is YYEEEE. The CDR3 region is CASSLDRVNYGYTF. The CDR3 DNA reads TGTGCCAGCAGCCTCGACAGGGTCAACTATGGCTACACCTTC.

This sequence joins TRBV19 and TRBJ2-6; D is ambiguous. Germline V lookup: CDR1 LNHDA, CDR2 SQIVND (reference sequence). The CDR3 spans 15 residues. V shed 5 bases and J shed 4 bases, with 12 bases lying between them. The CDR3 sequence is CASSFVSRGANVLTF. The CDR3 bases are TGTGCCAGTAGTTTCGTTTCGCGCGGGGCCAACGTCCTGACTTTC.

This sequence joins TRBV4-1 and TRBJ1-2, with TRBD1 matching over 8 bases. The CDR3 sequence is 14 residues long. Trimming cost V 4 bases and J 8 bases; bases outside gene matches: 9. Germline values: CDR1 MGHRA, CDR2 YSYEKL. CDR3: CASSPDRAPGGYTF. The CDR3 nucleotides are TGCGCCAGCAGCCCGGACAGGGCCCCGGGAGGCTACACCTTC.

The chain recombines TRBV10-3 with TRBJ2-3, with 7 bases identical to TRBD1. CDR1 ENHRY and CDR2 SYGVKD come from the germline V gene. There are 14 residues in the CDR3. The trim removed 10 bases at V and 2 bases at J, leaving 9 bases unmatched. CDR3 in amino acids: CATFKTGNTDTQYF. The CDR3 region has the DNA TGTGCCACCTTCAAGACAGGGAACACAGATACGCAGTATTTT.

This clone appeared once. The rearrangement joins TRBV5-1 to TRBJ1-5, with 7 bases identical to TRBD1. The CDR3 runs 15 residues. CDR1 and CDR2 from the germline V gene are SGHRS and YFSETQ. With 4 bases clipped from V and 3 bases from J, the junction kept 7 bases outside the gene matches. The CDR3, as DNA: TGCGCCAGCAGCATAGGGACAGTACACAATCAGCCCCAGCATTTT. This encodes CASSIGTVHNQPQHF.

The rearrangement links TRBV19 to TRBJ2-2; 10 bases are shared with TRBD1. The CDR3 totals 15 residues. Germline loops: CDR1 LNHDA, CDR2 SQIVND (reference sequence). V lost 7 bases and J lost 5; bases outside the gene matches: 7. CDR3 coding DNA: TGTGCCAGTATTGACAGGGGGCTTGGGACCGGGGAGCTGTTTTTT. This encodes CASIDRGLGTGELFF.

The gene calls are TRBV7-8 and TRBJ2-7, with D perhaps TRBD1 (6 bases). Germline CDR1 SGHVS, CDR2 FQNEAQ. Trimming left V 2 bases short and J 2 bases short, with 10 bases between. The CDR3 consists of 14 residues. The CDR3 region is CASSLTGLTYEQYF. Written as DNA, the CDR3 is TGTGCCAGCAGCTTAACAGGGCTCACCTACGAGCAGTACTTC.

The V call is TRBV4-1, the J call TRBJ1-5; D call uncertain. The germline V and J ends were trimmed by 0 bases and 5 bases, with 17 bases remaining between them. The CDR3 totals 17 residues. Germline assignment: CDR1 MGHRA and CDR2 YSYEKL. The CDR3 region has the DNA TGCGCCAGCAGCCAAGAACCCGTGACTCTCGGGTATCAGCCCCAGCATTTT. Translated, it gives CASSQEPVTLGYQPQHF.

The rearrangement uses TRBV4-3 and TRBJ2-7, with D hard to call. Trimming left V 0 bases short and J 5 bases short, with 11 bases between. The CDR3 runs to 14 residues. Germline V gene lookup returns CDR1 LGHNA and CDR2 YSLEER. The CDR3 reads CASSQDRDSNEQYF. The CDR3 DNA follows: TGCGCCAGCAGCCAAGATAGAGATAGTAACGAGCAGTACTTC.

The CDR3 DNA reads as TGTGCCAGCAGCTTGCACCCAGGAGGGGGGGCACGTGGCGAGCAGTACTTC. As protein: CASSLHPGGGARGEQYF. The chain has TRBV7-2 and TRBJ2-7; D possibly corresponds to TRBD2 (7 bases). Germline V gene data show CDR1 as SGHTA and CDR2 as FQGNSA. CDR3 length: 17 amino acids. V was cut by 3 bases and J by 6 bases, with 24 bases left in between.

This chain links TRBV11-2 with TRBJ1-4, with 7 bases aligning to TRBD1. Germline V lookup: CDR1 SGHAT, CDR2 FQNNGV. Unmatched junction bases numbered 3, after V lost 2 bases and J lost 0 bases. CDR3 length: 16 residues. The CDR3 protein is CASSLLTGSTNEKLFF. Here the CDR3 DNA reads TGTGCCAGCAGCTTATTGACAGGGTCAACTAATGAAAAACTGTTTTTT.

This clone was counted a single time. J is TRBJ2-1 and V is TRBV11-2; D may be TRBD1 (5 bases). CDR3 length: 16 residues. Per germline, CDR1 SGHAT and CDR2 FQNNGV. Trimming took off 5 bases at V and 4 bases at J, with 18 bases between the two ends. As DNA, the CDR3 is TGTGCCAGCAGCCGTCAGGGCCGGGTTGAGTACAATGAGCAGTTCTTC. This gives the protein CASSRQGRVEYNEQFF.

The chain employs TRBV11-2 and TRBJ2-5; 9 positions match TRBD1. There are 19 residues in the CDR3. The V gene's germline CDR1 is SGHAT and CDR2 FQNNGV. The V segment lost 0 bases and the J segment 3 bases; nucleotides outside the gene matches: 14. CDR3 bases: TGTGCCAGCAGCTTAGATCTAGGGACAATCGGGACAGGGAAAGAGACCCAGTACTTC. This codes for CASSLDLGTIGTGKETQYF.

The chain joins TRBV14 to TRBJ2-2, with D uncertain. V lost 6 bases and J lost 4, with 12 bases in between. CDR1 SGHDN and CDR2 FVKESK come from the germline V gene. The CDR3 is 14 residues long. The CDR3 DNA is TGTGCCAGCAGTCTCAAAAGGAGCACCGGGGAGCTGTTTTTT. Amino acid sequence: CASSLKRSTGELFF.

The chain uses TRBV15 and TRBJ1-3; D uncertain. The V end lost 4 bases, the J end lost 0 bases, and 7 bases lay between the germline ends. From germline, CDR1 is LNHNV and CDR2 YYDKDF (reference sequence). The CDR3 extends over 14 amino acids. CDR3 sequence (DNA): TGTGCCACCAGCAACCGGAGCTCTGGAAACACCATATATTTT. Its translation is CATSNRSSGNTIYF.

The genes are TRBV5-4 and TRBJ1-5; no clear D gene. In germline, CDR1 is SGHNT, CDR2 YYREEE (reference sequence). The CDR3 extends over 16 amino acids. V gave up 4 bases and J gave up 5 bases, with 19 bases separating them. The CDR3 sequence is CASSLRGTYPDQPQHF. The CDR3, as DNA: TGTGCCAGCAGCCTCCGAGGTACCTACCCCGATCAGCCCCAGCATTTT.

V and J are TRBV5-4 and TRBJ1-3; possibly TRBD1 for D (5 bases). There are 14 residues in the CDR3. Germline CDR1 is SGHNT and CDR2 is YYREEE (reference sequence). Trimming stripped 4 bases from V and 0 bases from J, with 8 bases between. This chain's CDR3 is CASSPQGSGNTIYF. CDR3 DNA sequence: TGTGCCAGCAGCCCCCAGGGCTCTGGAAACACCATATATTTT.

This clone showed up just once. V is TRBV28 and J is TRBJ2-4; possibly TRBD2 for D (5 bases). V was pared by 3 bases and J by 9 bases, with 21 bases between. This CDR3 is 16 amino acids long. Looked up from germline, CDR1 is MDHEN and CDR2 is SYDVKM. The CDR3 loop is CASSLGRLSGVSIQYF. For the CDR3, the DNA is TGTGCCAGCAGTTTGGGCAGGCTGAGCGGCGTCAGCATTCAGTACTTC.

The chain links TRBV6-6 to TRBJ2-5; a possible D gene is TRBD1 (5 bases). This CDR3 spans 13 amino acids. V was shortened by 6 bases and J by 3 bases, with 11 bases between the two germline ends. Germline V gene data show CDR1 as MNHNY and CDR2 as SVGAGI (reference sequence). CDR3 DNA: TGTGCCAGCAGCTCTCTAGGGGAAGAGACCCAGTACTTC. It codes for CASSSLGEETQYF.

The chain couples TRBV28 to TRBJ2-2; 10 bases align to TRBD1. V shed 5 bases, J shed 7 bases, and the junction held 7 bases outside the gene matches. This CDR3 comprises 15 residues. The germline CDR1 and CDR2 sequences are MDHEN and SYDVKM. DNA of the CDR3: TGTGCCAGCAGTACCCCCAGGACAGGGGGCGGGGAGCTGTTTTTT. Its translation: CASSTPRTGGGELFF.

On this clone itself: A read error may explain this, as a much larger clone is one base away. At the DNA level, this CDR3 is encoded by other sequences in the same sample as well. This sequence joins TRBV5-4 and TRBJ2-1; 13 nucleotides align to TRBD2. CDR3 length: 16 residues. Trimming cost V 4 bases and J 4 bases; bases outside gene matches: 5. In germline, CDR1 is SGHNT, CDR2 YYREEE (reference sequence). The CDR3 reads CASSRTSGSSYNEQFF. DNA for the CDR3: TGTGCCAGCAGCCGGACTAGCGGGAGTTCATACAATGAGCAGTTCTTC.

In nucleotides, the CDR3 is TGTGCCAGCTCATCGGACAGGCACTCCTACGAGCAGTACTTC. Its protein product is CASSSDRHSYEQYF. The chain is built from TRBV18 and TRBJ2-7; 7 nucleotides match TRBD1. The CDR3 loop spans 14 amino acids. From germline, CDR1 is KGHSH and CDR2 LQKENI. The V and J ends lost 5 bases and 0 bases, in that order; junction bases with no gene match: 4.

The chain recombines TRBV5-1 with TRBJ1-2; perhaps TRBD1 as D (6 bases). Germline V gives CDR1 SGHRS, CDR2 YFSETQ. V lost 4 bases, J lost 0 bases, and 13 bases lay in between. The CDR3 totals 15 residues. For the CDR3, the DNA is TGCGCCAGCAGCCCTGGGACACTAGCTAACTATGGCTACACCTTC. Its protein is CASSPGTLANYGYTF.

As concerns this clone: The same CDR3 is also encoded by other DNA sequences in this sample. The genes are TRBV13 and TRBJ1-5, with D possibly being TRBD1 (6 bases). Germline V lookup: CDR1 PRHDT, CDR2 FYEKMQ (reference sequence). V lost 5 bases and J lost 1, with 9 bases in between. The CDR3 spans 14 residues. CDR3 in DNA: TGTGCCAGCAGCCGTGGGACAAGCAATCAGCCCCAGCATTTT. As protein: CASSRGTSNQPQHF.

J is TRBJ1-2 and V is TRBV11-2; 11 bases line up with TRBD1. Germline loops: CDR1 SGHAT, CDR2 FQNNGV. Losses at the gene ends were 0 bases for V and 7 bases for J; bases not matched to a gene: 4. This CDR3 is built from 15 residues. CDR3 sequence: CASSLDRTGGGGYTF. In DNA, the CDR3 is TGTGCCAGCAGCTTAGATAGGACAGGGGGCGGTGGCTACACCTTC.